This T cell receptor (beta chain) was observed in a study of T cells in women clearing cervical HPV infection. Using immunoSEQ multiplex PCR, the repertoire was profiled, and TCRdb retains in-frame clones only, with some absent. This repertoire includes about 33,000 clones. On this clone itself: The read terminates 3 residues ahead of where the CDR3 ends, so the germline J gene completes it.

This CDR3 is built from 15 residues. Germline CDR1 and CDR2: SGHVS and FQNEAQ. The ends lost 5 bases at V and 9 bases at J; junction bases unmatched: 11. Sample: blood buffy coat. V gene TRBV7-8 combines with J gene TRBJ2-1; 9 bases fit TRBD1. The receptor was isolated from a woman aged 18-69 years with a cervical HPV16 infection that either progressed to CIN3+ or cleared (not recorded which). CDR3 loop: CASSPGTGKISEQFF. Partial CDR3 DNA: TGTGCCAGCAGCCCAGGGACAGGGAAGATAAGTGAG. The complete variable domain, with remaining parts taken from reference TRBV7-8 and TRBJ2-1, reads GAGVSQSPRYKVAKRGQDVALRCDPISGHVSLFWYQQALGQGPEFLTYFQNEAQLDKSGLPSDRFFAERPEGSVSTLKIQRTQQEDSAVYLCASSPGTGKISEQFFGPGTRLTVL.